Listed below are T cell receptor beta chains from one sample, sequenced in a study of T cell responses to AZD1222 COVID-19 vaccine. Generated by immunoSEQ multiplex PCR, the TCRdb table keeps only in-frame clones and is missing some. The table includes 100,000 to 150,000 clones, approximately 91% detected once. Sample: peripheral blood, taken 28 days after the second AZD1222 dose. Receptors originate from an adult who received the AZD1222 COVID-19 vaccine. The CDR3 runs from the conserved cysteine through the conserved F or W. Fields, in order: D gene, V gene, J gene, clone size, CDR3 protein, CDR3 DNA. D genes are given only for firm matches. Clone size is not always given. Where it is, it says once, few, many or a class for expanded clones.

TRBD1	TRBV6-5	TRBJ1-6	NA	CASSYRTGRSPLHF	TGTGCCAGCAGTTACCGGACAGGGAGGTCACCCCTCCACTTT
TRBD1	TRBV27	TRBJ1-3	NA	CASSRQGRTGSGNTIYF	TGTGCCAGCAGTCGACAGGGGAGGACCGGCTCTGGAAACACCATATATTTT
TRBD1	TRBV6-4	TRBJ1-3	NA	CASIRTGLAGNTIYF	TGTGCCAGCATAAGGACAGGGCTGGCTGGAAACACCATATATTTT
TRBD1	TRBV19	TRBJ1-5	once	CASSVGTEGGPQHF	TGTGCCAGTAGTGTCGGGACAGAAGGTGGGCCCCAGCATTTT
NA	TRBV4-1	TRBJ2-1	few	CASSQDRSRVNEQFF	TGCGCCAGCAGCCAAGATAGAAGCCGGGTCAATGAGCAGTTCTTC
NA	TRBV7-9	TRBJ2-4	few	CASSPAGVPAKNIQYF	TGTGCCAGCAGCCCTGCCGGGGTCCCTGCCAAAAACATTCAGTACTTC
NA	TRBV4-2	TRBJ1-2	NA	CASSQKGQAGHGYTF	TGTGCCAGCAGCCAAAAGGGGCAAGCGGGGCATGGCTACACCTTC
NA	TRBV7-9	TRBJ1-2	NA	CASRDSGLGDYGYTF	TGTGCCAGCAGGGATAGCGGGTTAGGTGACTATGGCTACACCTTC
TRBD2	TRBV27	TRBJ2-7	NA	CASRRGLESGEQYF	TGTGCCAGCAGACGAGGACTAGAGTCTGGGGAGCAGTACTTC
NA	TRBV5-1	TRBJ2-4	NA	CASSPGAGRRGIQYF	TGCGCCAGCAGCCCAGGGGCCGGGCGGAGGGGGATTCAGTACTTC
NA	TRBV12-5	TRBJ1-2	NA	CASGLTSGVLNYGYTF	TGTGCTAGTGGTTTGACTTCAGGGGTACTCAACTATGGCTACACCTTC
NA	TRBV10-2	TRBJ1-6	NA	CASRTGGIFNSPLHF	TGCGCCAGCCGCACCGGTGGGATATTTAATTCACCCCTCCACTTT
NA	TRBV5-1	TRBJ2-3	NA	CASGAGQFTDTQYF	TGCGCCAGCGGAGCGGGACAATTCACAGATACGCAGTATTTT
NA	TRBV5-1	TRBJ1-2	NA	CASSLVLAGPADGYTF	TGCGCCAGCAGCTTGGTTCTGGCAGGCCCGGCGGATGGCTACACCTTC
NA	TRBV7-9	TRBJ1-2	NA	CASSLFDSYGYTF	TGTGCCAGCAGCTTATTCGACAGCTATGGCTACACCTTC
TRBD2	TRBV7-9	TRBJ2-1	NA	CASSLALAGSYNEQFF	TGTGCCAGCAGCTTAGCACTAGCGGGATCCTACAATGAGCAGTTCTTC
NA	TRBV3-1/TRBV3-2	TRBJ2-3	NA	CASSQTFTDTQYF	TGTGCCAGCAGCCAAACTTTCACAGATACGCAGTATTTT
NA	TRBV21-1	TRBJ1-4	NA	CASSRQGYNEKLFF	TGTGCCAGCAGCCGACAGGGGTATAATGAAAAACTGTTTTTT
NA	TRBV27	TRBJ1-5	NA	CASSRDSNQPQHF	TGTGCCAGCTCCCGGGACAGCAATCAGCCCCAGCATTTT
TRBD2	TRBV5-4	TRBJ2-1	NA	CASSTSGSRYINEQFF	TGTGCCAGCAGCACAAGCGGGAGTCGGTACATCAATGAGCAGTTCTTC
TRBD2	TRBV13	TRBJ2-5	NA	CASSSPIAGGGRQETQYF	TGTGCCAGCAGCTCCCCAATAGCGGGAGGGGGGAGGCAAGAGACCCAGTACTTC
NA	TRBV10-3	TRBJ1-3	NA	CAISEPGSSGNTIYF	TGTGCCATCAGTGAACCCGGGAGCTCTGGAAACACCATATATTTT
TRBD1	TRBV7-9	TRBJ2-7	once	CASSLMQGAYEQYF	TGTGCCAGCAGCTTAATGCAGGGGGCTTACGAGCAGTACTTC
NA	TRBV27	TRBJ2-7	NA	CASTFRSGPSSYEQYF	TGTGCCAGCACCTTTCGAAGCGGACCTAGCTCCTACGAGCAGTACTTC
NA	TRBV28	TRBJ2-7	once	CASTRSGDEQYF	TGTGCCAGCACTCGTAGCGGCGACGAGCAGTACTTC
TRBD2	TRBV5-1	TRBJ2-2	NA	CASSSGLAGATGELFF	TGCGCCAGCAGCTCCGGACTAGCGGGCGCCACCGGGGAGCTGTTTTTT
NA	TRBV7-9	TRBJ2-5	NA	CASSLGVVAAHLQETQYF	TGTGCCAGCAGCTTAGGGGTGGTGGCGGCTCACCTCCAAGAGACCCAGTACTTC
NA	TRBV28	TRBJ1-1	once	CASSLPGGTTEAFF	TGTGCCAGCAGTTTACCGGGGGGGACGACTGAAGCTTTCTTT
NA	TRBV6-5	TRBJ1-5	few	CAGRQDGNQPQHF	TGTGCCGGCCGACAGGACGGCAATCAGCCCCAGCATTTT
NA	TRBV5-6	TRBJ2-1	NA	CASSFWGERDYNEQFF	TGTGCCAGCAGCTTTTGGGGGGAAAGAGACTACAATGAGCAGTTCTTC
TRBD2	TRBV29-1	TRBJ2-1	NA	CSVDGARTSGRPNEQFF	TGCAGCGTTGACGGGGCCAGGACTAGCGGGAGACCCAATGAGCAGTTCTTC
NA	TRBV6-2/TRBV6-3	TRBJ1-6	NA	CASSNQGRSLHF	TGTGCCAGCAGTAATCAGGGGCGTTCCCTCCACTTT
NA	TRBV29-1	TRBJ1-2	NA	CSVGGGANYGYTF	TGCAGCGTTGGGGGGGGCGCTAACTATGGCTACACCTTC
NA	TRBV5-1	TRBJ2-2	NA	CASSLAATMNTGELFF	TGCGCCAGCAGCTTGGCGGCGACAATGAACACCGGGGAGCTGTTTTTT
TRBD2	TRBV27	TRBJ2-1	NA	CASPSGTSGSNEQFF	TGTGCCAGCCCTTCCGGGACTAGCGGGAGTAATGAGCAGTTCTTC
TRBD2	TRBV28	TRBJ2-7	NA	CASRKAGGRSYEQYF	TGTGCCAGCAGGAAAGCGGGAGGTAGATCCTACGAGCAGTACTTC
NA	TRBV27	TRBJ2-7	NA	CASRTGRSRGYEQYF	TGTGCCAGCAGGACAGGCAGGAGCCGGGGGTACGAGCAGTACTTC
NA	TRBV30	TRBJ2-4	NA	CAWSKSVGLAKNIQYF	TGTGCCTGGAGCAAGTCGGTGGGACTAGCCAAAAACATTCAGTACTTC
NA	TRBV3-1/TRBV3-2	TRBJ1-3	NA	CASSQGTHGSGNTIYF	TGTGCCAGCAGCCAGGGGACTCACGGTTCTGGAAACACCATATATTTT
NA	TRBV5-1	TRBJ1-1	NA	CASSPTAGFTEAFF	TGCGCCAGCAGCCCCACCGCGGGGTTCACTGAAGCTTTCTTT
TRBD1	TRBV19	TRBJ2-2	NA	CASSTRDRGLSGELFF	TGTGCCAGTTCGACCCGGGACAGGGGTTTAAGCGGGGAGCTGTTTTTT
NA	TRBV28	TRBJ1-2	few	CASIHPGTDYGYTF	TGTGCCAGCATTCACCCGGGTACTGACTATGGCTACACCTTC
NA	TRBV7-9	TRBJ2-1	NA	CASSLGVPGTYNEQFF	TGTGCCAGCAGCTTAGGAGTGCCGGGAACCTACAATGAGCAGTTCTTC
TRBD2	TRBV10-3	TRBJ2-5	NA	CAMGTGEGETQYF	TGTGCCATGGGGACCGGGGAGGGAGAGACCCAGTACTTC
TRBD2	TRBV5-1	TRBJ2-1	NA	CASSFASLAGGFNEQFF	TGCGCCAGCAGCTTTGCTTCACTAGCGGGAGGGTTCAATGAGCAGTTCTTC
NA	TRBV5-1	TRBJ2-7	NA	CASSLAPDNYEQYF	TGCGCCAGCAGCTTGGCGCCAGATAACTACGAGCAGTACTTC